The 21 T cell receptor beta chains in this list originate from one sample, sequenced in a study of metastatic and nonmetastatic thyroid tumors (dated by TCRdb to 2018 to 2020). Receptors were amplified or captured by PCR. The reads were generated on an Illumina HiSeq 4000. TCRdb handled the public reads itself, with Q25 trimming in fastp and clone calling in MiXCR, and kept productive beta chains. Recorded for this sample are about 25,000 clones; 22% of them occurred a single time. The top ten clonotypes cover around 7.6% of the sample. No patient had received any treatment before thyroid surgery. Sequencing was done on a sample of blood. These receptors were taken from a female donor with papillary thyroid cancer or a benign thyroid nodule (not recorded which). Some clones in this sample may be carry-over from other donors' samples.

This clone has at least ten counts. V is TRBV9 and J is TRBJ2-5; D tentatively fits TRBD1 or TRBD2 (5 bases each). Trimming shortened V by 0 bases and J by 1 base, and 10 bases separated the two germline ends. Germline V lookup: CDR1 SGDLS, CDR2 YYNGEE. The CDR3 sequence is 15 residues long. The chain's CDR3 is CASSVGPGPQETQYF. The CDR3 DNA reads TGTGCCAGCAGCGTAGGACCGGGGCCCCAAGAGACCCAGTACTTC.

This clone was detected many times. The DNA for the CDR3 is TGTGCCAGCAGCGCGTCCAGGAGCTCCTACGAGCAGTACTTC. Its translation is CASSASRSSYEQYF. This rearrangement joins TRBV13 to TRBJ2-7; D gene uncertain. The CDR3 covers 14 residues. CDR1 and CDR2 (germline): PRHDT, FYEKMQ (reference sequence). Deletions cut 5 bases from V and 0 bases from J, with 11 bases between.

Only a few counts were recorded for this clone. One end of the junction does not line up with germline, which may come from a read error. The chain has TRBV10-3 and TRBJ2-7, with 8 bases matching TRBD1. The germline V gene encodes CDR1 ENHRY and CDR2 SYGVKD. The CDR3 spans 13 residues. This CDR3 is CAIRGQDLCEQYF. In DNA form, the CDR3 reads TGTGCCATCAGGGGACAGGATCTGTGCGAGCAGTATTTC.

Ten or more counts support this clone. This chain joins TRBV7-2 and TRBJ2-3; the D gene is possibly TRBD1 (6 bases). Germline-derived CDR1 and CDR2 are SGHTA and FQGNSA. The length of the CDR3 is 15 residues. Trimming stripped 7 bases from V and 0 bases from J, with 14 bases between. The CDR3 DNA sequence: TGTGCCAGCACCGAAGTGGGGGCTAGCACAGATACGCAGTATTTT. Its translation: CASTEVGASTDTQYF.

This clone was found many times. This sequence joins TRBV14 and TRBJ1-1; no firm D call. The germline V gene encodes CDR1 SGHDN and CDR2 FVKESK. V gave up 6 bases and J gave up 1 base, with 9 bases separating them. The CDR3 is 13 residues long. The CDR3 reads CASRKSGNTEAFF. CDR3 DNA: TGTGCCAGCAGGAAGAGTGGGAACACTGAAGCTTTCTTT.

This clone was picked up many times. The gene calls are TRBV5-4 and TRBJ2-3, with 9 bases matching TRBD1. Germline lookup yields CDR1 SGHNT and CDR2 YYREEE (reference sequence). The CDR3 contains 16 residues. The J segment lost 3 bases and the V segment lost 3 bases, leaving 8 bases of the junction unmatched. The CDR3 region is CASSSAVGQGTDTQYF. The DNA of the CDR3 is TGTGCCAGCAGCTCGGCGGTGGGACAGGGAACAGATACGCAGTATTTT.

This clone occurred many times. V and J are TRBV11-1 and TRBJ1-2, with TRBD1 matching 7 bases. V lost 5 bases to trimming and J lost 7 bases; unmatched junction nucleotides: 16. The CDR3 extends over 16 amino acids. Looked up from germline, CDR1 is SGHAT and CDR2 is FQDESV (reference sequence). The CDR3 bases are TGTGCCAGCAGCGCACGACCGGGACAGTCAGCAGGTGGCTACACCTTC. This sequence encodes CASSARPGQSAGGYTF.

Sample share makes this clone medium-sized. The CDR3 reads CASSVPSSQETQYF. CDR3 nucleotides: TGTGCCAGCAGCGTGCCTAGCTCCCAAGAGACCCAGTACTTC. The chain links TRBV12-3 or TRBV12-4 to TRBJ2-5, with D perhaps TRBD2 (5 bases). Trimming left V 6 bases short and J 1 base short, with 12 bases between. CDR3 size: 14 residues.

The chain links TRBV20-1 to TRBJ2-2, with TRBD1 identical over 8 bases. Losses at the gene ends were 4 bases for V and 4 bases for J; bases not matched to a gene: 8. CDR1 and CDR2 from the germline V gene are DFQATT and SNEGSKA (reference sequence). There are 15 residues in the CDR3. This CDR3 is CSATKQGAGTGELFF. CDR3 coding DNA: TGCAGTGCTACCAAGCAGGGGGCGGGCACCGGGGAGCTGTTTTTT.

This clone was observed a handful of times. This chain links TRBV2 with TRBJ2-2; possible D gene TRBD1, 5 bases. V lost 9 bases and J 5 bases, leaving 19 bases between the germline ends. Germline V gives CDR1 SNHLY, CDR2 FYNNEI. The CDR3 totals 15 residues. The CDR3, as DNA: TGTGCCAGGGAAACCTTGACAGATGATACCGGGGAGCTGTTTTTT. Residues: CARETLTDDTGELFF. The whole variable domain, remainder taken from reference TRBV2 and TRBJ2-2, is EPEVTQTPSHQVTQMGQEVILRCVPISNHLYFYWYRQILGQKVEFLVSFYNNEISEKSEIFDDQFSVERPDGSNFTLKIRSTKLEDSAMYFCARETLTDDTGELFFGEGSRLTVL.

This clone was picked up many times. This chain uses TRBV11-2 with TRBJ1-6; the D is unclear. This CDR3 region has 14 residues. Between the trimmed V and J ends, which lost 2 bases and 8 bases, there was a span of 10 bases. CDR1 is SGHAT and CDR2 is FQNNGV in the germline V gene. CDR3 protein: CASSLRGLDSPLHF. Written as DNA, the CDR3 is TGTGCCAGCAGCTTACGTGGTCTGGATTCACCCCTCCACTTT. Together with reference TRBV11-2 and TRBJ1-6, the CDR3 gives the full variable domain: EAGVAQSPRYKIIEKRQSVAFWCNPISGHATLYWYQQILGQGPKLLIQFQNNGVVDDSQLPKDRFSAERLKGVDSTLKIQPAKLEDSAVYLCASSLRGLDSPLHFGNGTRLTVT.

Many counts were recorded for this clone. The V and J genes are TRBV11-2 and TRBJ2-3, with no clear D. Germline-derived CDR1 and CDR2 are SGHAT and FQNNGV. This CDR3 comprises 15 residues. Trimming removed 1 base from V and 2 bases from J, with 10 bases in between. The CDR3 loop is CASSLVFSDTDTQYF. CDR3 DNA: TGTGCCAGCAGCTTAGTCTTCTCTGACACAGATACGCAGTATTTT.

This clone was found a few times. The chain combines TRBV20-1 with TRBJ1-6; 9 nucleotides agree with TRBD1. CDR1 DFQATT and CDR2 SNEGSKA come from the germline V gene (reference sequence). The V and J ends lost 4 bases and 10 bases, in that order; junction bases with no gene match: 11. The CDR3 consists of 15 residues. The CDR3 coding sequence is TGCAGTGCTACCTTGGGGACAGGGCCTGGGTCACCCCTCCACTTT. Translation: CSATLGTGPGSPLHF.

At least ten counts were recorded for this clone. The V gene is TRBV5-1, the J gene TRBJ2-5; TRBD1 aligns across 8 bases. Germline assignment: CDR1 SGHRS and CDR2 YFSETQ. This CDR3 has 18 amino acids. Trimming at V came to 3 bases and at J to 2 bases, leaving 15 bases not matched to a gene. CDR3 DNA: TGCGCCAGCAGCTGGGCCCAAGGACAGGGCAGTCGGCAAGAGACCCAGTACTTC. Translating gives CASSWAQGQGSRQETQYF.

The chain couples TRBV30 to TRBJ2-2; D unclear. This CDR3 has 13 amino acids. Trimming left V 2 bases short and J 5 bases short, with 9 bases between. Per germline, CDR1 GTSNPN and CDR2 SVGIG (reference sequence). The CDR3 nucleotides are TGTGCCTGGAGTATCCTAAGGACCGGGGAGCTGTTTTTT. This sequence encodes CAWSILRTGELFF.

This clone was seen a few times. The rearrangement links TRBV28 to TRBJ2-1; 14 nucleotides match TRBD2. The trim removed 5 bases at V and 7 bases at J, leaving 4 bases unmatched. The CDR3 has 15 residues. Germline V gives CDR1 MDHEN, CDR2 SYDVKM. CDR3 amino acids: CASSGTSGRTNEQFF. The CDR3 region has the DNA TGTGCCAGCAGTGGGACTAGCGGGAGAACAAATGAGCAGTTCTTC. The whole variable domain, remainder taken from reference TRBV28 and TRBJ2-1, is DVKVTQSSRYLVKRTGEKVFLECVQDMDHENMFWYRQDPGLGLRLIYFSYDVKMKEKGDIPEGYSVSREKKERFSLILESASTNQTSMYLCASSGTSGRTNEQFFGPGTRLTVL.

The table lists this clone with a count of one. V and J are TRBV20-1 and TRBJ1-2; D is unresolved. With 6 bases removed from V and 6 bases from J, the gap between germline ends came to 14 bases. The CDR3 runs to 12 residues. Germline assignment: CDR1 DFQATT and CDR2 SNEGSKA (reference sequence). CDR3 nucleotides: TGCAGTGCGGGAGTCTGGGTCGATGGCTACACCTTC. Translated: CSAGVWVDGYTF.

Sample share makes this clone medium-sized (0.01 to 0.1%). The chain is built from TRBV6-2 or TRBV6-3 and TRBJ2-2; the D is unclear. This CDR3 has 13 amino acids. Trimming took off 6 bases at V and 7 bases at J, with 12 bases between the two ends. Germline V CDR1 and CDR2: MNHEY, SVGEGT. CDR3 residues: CASSRQDHGELFF. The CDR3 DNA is TGTGCCAGCAGCCGTCAGGATCACGGGGAGCTGTTTTTT.

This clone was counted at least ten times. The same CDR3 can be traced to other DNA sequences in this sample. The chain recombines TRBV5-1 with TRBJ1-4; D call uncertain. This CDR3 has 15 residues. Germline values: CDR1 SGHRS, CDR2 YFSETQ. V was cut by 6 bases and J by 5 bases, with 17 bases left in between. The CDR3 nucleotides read TGCGCCAGCAAAGATGCAGGCGCGGGGAATGAAAAACTGTTTTTT. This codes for CASKDAGAGNEKLFF.

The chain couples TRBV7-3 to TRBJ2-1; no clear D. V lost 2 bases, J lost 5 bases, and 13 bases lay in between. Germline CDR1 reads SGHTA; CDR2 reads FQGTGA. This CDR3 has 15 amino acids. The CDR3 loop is CASSLGDGLDNEQFF. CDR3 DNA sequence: TGTGCCAGCAGCTTAGGCGACGGGTTAGACAATGAGCAGTTCTTC.

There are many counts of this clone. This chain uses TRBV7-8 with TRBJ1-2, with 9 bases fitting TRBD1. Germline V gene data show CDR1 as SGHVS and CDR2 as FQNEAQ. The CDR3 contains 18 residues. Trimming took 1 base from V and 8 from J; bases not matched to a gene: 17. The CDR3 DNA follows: TGTGCCAGCAGCTTAGGGGGTGGGACAGGGCCCCAATTGGGGGGCTACACCTTC. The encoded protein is CASSLGGGTGPQLGGYTF. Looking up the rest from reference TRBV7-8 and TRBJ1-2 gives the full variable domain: GAGVSQSPRYKVAKRGQDVALRCDPISGHVSLFWYQQALGQGPEFLTYFQNEAQLDKSGLPSDRFFAERPEGSVSTLKIQRTQQEDSAVYLCASSLGGGTGPQLGGYTFGSGTRLTVV.